This TCR beta chain was profiled in a study of cytomegalovirus exposure and HLA in healthy donors. V was pared by 5 bases and J by 7 bases, with 18 bases between. The CDR3 is 15 amino acids. In germline, CDR1 is SGHVS, CDR2 FNYEAQ. Amplification used 60 Vbeta primers and 13 Jbeta primers. TCRdb keeps only in-frame clones here, not all; method: immunoSEQ multiplex PCR. Among 75,000 to 90,000 clones listed, 65% to 85% were seen once. Regarding the study as a whole: CMV serostatus was the sole immune exposure data available. The productive fraction for most TCR beta V segments was about 90% or about 30% in an earlier analysis. The presence/absence work took it that sequencing depth was about the same across donors. The study flagged approximately 180 TCR beta chains as cytomegalovirus-associated.

This clone was counted only a few times. Its antigen is as yet unknown. The sequencing input was PBMCs. The TCR sequence derives from a man aged 45-60 years in good health and CMV-seronegative. The V and J genes are TRBV7-6 and TRBJ2-1; perhaps TRBD1 as D (5 bases). The CDR3 loop reads CASSPTTPQGNEQFF. The DNA of the CDR3 is TGTGCCAGCAGCCCGACGACACCCCAGGGAAATGAGCAGTTCTTC.